This T cell receptor (beta chain) came from a study of shared clonotypes between healthy human individuals. The study's findings and limits: Larger estimated richness was generally seen in naive subsets than in memory subsets.

There are 17 residues in the CDR3. V lost 0 bases and J 4 bases, leaving 21 bases between the germline ends. Germline CDR1 SQVTM, CDR2 ANQGSEA. Deep-level settings were used for running the assay. Repertoires were generated with immunoSEQ multiplex PCR, while TCRdb's copy carries only in-frame clones and drops some. The table includes about 2.4 million clones, approximately 93% detected once. Investigators divided CD4+ cells into CD45RA+ naive and CD45RA-negative memory subsets. Worth noting for this clone: As yet, its antigen is unknown.

The clonotype comes from a man in his late teens or twenties in good health. Some clones in this sample may be carry-over from other donors' samples. Sequenced material: naive CD4+ T cells from PBMCs. Sample subset: CD45RA+ positively selected. The chain links TRBV29-1 to TRBJ1-2; a weak D match, TRBD1 (6 bases). DNA for the CDR3: TGCAGCGTTGAAGATCTCAGGGGTAGGGCTACCTCCTATGGCTACACCTTC. Protein sequence: CSVEDLRGRATSYGYTF.